This T cell receptor (beta chain) was sequenced for a study of blood T cell repertoires in COVID-19. Study context: The United States, Italy and Spain provided the acute and convalescent COVID-19 samples. Sample material is recorded as cDNA or gDNA derived from T cells, B-cell-depleted T cells, or PBMCs.

Methods used by the authors: The assay estimated nucleated cells by amplifying reference gene primers. Sequenced by immunoSEQ multiplex PCR; TCRdb stores in-frame clones only, minus some. The D gene and trimming were derived from the DNA, and the V and J assignments and clone size from that table. The profile shows just under 150,000 clones, 80% to 90% of them singletons. Germline V gene data show CDR1 as MNHEY and CDR2 as SMNVEV (reference sequence). V trimming: 4 bases; J trimming: 5 bases; junction bases outside the gene matches: 3. This CDR3 region has 15 residues. The sequenced sample consisted of peripheral blood. The sequence was obtained from a woman aged 50 to 65 with active or convalescent COVID-19. The rearrangement links TRBV27 to TRBJ2-1, with 12 bases fitting TRBD2. CDR3 in amino acids: CASSSTSGGHNEQFF. The CDR3 DNA reads TGTGCCAGCAGTTCGACTAGCGGGGGCCACAATGAGCAGTTCTTC.